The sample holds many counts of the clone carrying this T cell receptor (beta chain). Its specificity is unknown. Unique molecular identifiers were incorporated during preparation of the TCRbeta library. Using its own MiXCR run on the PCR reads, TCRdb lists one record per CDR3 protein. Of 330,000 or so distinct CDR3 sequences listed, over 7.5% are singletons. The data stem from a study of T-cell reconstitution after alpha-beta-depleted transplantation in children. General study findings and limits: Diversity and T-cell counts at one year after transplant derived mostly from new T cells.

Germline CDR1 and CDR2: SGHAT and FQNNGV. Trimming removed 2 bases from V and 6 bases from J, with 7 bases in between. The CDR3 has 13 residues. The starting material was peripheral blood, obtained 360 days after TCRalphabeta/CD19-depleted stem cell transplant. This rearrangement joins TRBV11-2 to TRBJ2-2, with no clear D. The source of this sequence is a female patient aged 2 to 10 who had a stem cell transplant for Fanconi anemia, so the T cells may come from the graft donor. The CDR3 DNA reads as TGTGCCAGCAGCTTAATCGGACCCGGGGAGCTGTTTTTT. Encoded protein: CASSLIGPGELFF.